The 23 T cell receptor beta chains presented below share a single source sample, sequenced in a study of brain T cells in children with intractable seizures. Repertoires were generated with immunoSEQ multiplex PCR, while TCRdb's copy carries only in-frame clones and drops some. Of roughly 64,000 clones listed, roughly 95% were seen once; the top ten hold more than 0.35%. The source material was peripheral blood, sampled at surgery. Receptor source: a boy younger than two with focal cortical dysplasia and intractable seizures.

The V gene is TRBV7-6, the J gene TRBJ2-5, with 16 bases that match TRBD2. The V segment lost 4 bases and the J segment 5 bases; nucleotides outside the gene matches: 10. The CDR3 runs 18 residues. Germline values: CDR1 SGHVS, CDR2 FNYEAQ. DNA for the CDR3: TGTGCCAGCAGCTCAGCCGGGACTAGCGGGAGGGCGGGGGAGACCCAGTACTTC. Translation: CASSSAGTSGRAGETQYF.

J is TRBJ2-2 and V is TRBV5-1; 10 nucleotides line up with TRBD2. This CDR3 is 16 amino acids long. Germline values: CDR1 SGHRS, CDR2 YFSETQ. The V segment lost 4 bases and the J segment 1 base; nucleotides outside the gene matches: 4. The CDR3 here is CASSPRLAGNTGELFF. CDR3 nucleotides: TGCGCCAGCAGCCCTAGACTAGCGGGGAACACCGGGGAGCTGTTTTTT.

V and J are TRBV12-5 and TRBJ2-5; either TRBD1 or TRBD2 may supply D (5 bases each). Between the trimmed V and J ends, which lost 6 bases and 2 bases, there was a span of 10 bases. Germline lookup yields CDR1 LGHNT and CDR2 FRNRAP. The CDR3 is 13 amino acids. The CDR3 here is CASGQGRQETQYF. In nucleotides, the CDR3 is TGTGCTAGTGGCCAGGGACGGCAAGAGACCCAGTACTTC. Full variable domain (remainder filled in from reference TRBV12-5 and TRBJ2-5): DARVTQTPRHKVTEMGQEVTMRCQPILGHNTVFWYRQTMMQGLELLAYFRNRAPLDDSGMPKDRFSAEMPDATLATLKIQPSEPRDSAVYFCASGQGRQETQYFGPGTRLLVL.

The chain is built from TRBV4-3 and TRBJ2-5; 7 bases line up with TRBD1. V lost 4 bases, J lost 4 bases, and 12 bases stayed unmatched. The CDR3 loop spans 16 amino acids. Per germline, CDR1 LGHNA and CDR2 YSLEER. CDR3 in DNA: TGCGCCAGCAGCCCCGACGGTAGGGGGCATTCAGAGACCCAGTACTTC. Its protein product is CASSPDGRGHSETQYF.

This chain links TRBV25-1 with TRBJ2-5, with D unresolved. The CDR3 spans 16 residues. Trimming shortened V by 4 bases and J by 1 base, and 16 bases separated the two germline ends. Germline V gene data show CDR1 as MGHDK and CDR2 as SYGVNS. The CDR3 is CASSAVYSTVQETQYF. The CDR3 nucleotides are TGTGCCAGCAGTGCCGTGTATTCGACCGTCCAAGAGACCCAGTACTTC.

The rearrangement links TRBV5-1 to TRBJ1-1, with TRBD1 matching over 7 bases. V lost 0 bases to trimming and J lost 1 base; unmatched junction nucleotides: 3. The germline CDR1 and CDR2 sequences are SGHRS and YFSETQ. This CDR3 is 15 amino acids long. The CDR3 nucleotides read TGCGCCAGCAGCTTGGCAAGGGACAGGAACACTGAAGCTTTCTTT. Protein sequence: CASSLARDRNTEAFF.

The CDR3, as DNA: TGTGCCAGCAGCTCGCGGACAGGAAGTAGCAATCAGCCCCAGCATTTT. Its translation is CASSSRTGSSNQPQHF. V and J are TRBV7-8 and TRBJ1-5; 7 bases align to TRBD1. Germline values: CDR1 SGHVS, CDR2 FQNEAQ. Trimming removed 4 bases from V and 0 bases from J; junction bases left unmatched: 6. The CDR3 runs to 16 residues.

The J gene is TRBJ2-3, the V gene TRBV18, with 8 nucleotides matching TRBD2. CDR1 is KGHSH, CDR2 LQKENI, per germline. The CDR3 is 17 residues long. The J segment lost 3 bases and the V segment lost 0 bases, leaving 8 bases of the junction unmatched. CDR3 amino acids: CASSPPAGGSGTDTQYF. The CDR3 DNA sequence: TGTGCCAGCTCACCACCGGCGGGGGGAAGTGGGACAGATACGCAGTATTTT.

The chain has TRBV7-8 and TRBJ1-1; weak D call: TRBD1 (6 bases). V was pared by 5 bases and J by 0 bases, with 16 bases between. This CDR3 has 16 residues. Germline loops: CDR1 SGHVS, CDR2 FQNEAQ. Written as DNA, the CDR3 is TGTGCCAGCAGCCAAGACAGGTTCACCCTGAACACTGAAGCTTTCTTT. Protein sequence: CASSQDRFTLNTEAFF. The full variable domain, with the rest looked up from reference TRBV7-8 and TRBJ1-1, is GAGVSQSPRYKVAKRGQDVALRCDPISGHVSLFWYQQALGQGPEFLTYFQNEAQLDKSGLPSDRFFAERPEGSVSTLKIQRTQQEDSAVYLCASSQDRFTLNTEAFFGQGTRLTVV.

Only one count was recorded for this clone. The rearrangement joins TRBV5-5 to TRBJ2-7; tentative D call: TRBD1 (6 bases). CDR1 and CDR2 from the germline V gene are SGHKS and YYEKEE (reference sequence). Trimming stripped 0 bases from V and 4 bases from J, with 14 bases between. The CDR3 is 15 amino acids. CDR3 sequence (DNA): TGTGCCAGCAGCTTGGTTGGGGGCGGTTGGTACGAGCAGTACTTC. Residues: CASSLVGGGWYEQYF.

The rearrangement uses TRBV4-2 and TRBJ2-5; 9 bases are a match to TRBD2. The CDR3 runs 16 residues. From germline, CDR1 is LGHNA and CDR2 YNFKEQ. After removal of 0 bases from V and 5 bases from J, the junction contained 7 bases not matched to a gene. This CDR3 is CASSQDVGGGVETQYF. The CDR3 nucleotides are TGTGCCAGCAGCCAAGATGTTGGCGGGGGGGTGGAGACCCAGTACTTC.

This chain links TRBV6-5 with TRBJ2-4; perhaps TRBD2 as D (5 bases). Trimming shortened V by 4 bases and J by 0 bases, and 13 bases separated the two germline ends. The CDR3 totals 16 residues. Germline-derived CDR1 and CDR2 are MNHEY and SVGAGI. The CDR3 is CASSSSTRLAKNIQYF. CDR3 coding DNA: TGTGCCAGCAGTTCCTCCACTAGACTAGCCAAAAACATTCAGTACTTC.

V is TRBV4-1 and J is TRBJ2-1, with D unresolved. Germline V CDR1 and CDR2: MGHRA, YSYEKL. This CDR3 contains 13 residues. V gave up 1 base and J gave up 5 bases, with 6 bases separating them. Here the CDR3 DNA reads TGCGCCAGCAGCCAAGGGCCCCACAATGAGCAGTTCTTC. It codes for CASSQGPHNEQFF.

The rearrangement uses TRBV7-7 and TRBJ2-3; 11 bases line up with TRBD2. Germline values: CDR1 SSHAT, CDR2 FNYEAQ (reference sequence). The CDR3 has 15 residues. Trimming cost V 5 bases and J 4 bases; bases outside gene matches: 5. CDR3 nucleotide sequence: TGTGCCAGCAGCGTTGGGACTAGCGGATCAGATACGCAGTATTTT. It codes for CASSVGTSGSDTQYF.

V and J are TRBV19 and TRBJ1-4, with a tentative D call TRBD1 (6 bases). Germline V lookup: CDR1 LNHDA, CDR2 SQIVND (reference sequence). This CDR3 has 16 amino acids. V was clipped by 4 bases and J by 4 bases, with 16 bases between them. As DNA, the CDR3 is TGTGCCAGTAGTACCCCGTTTAGGGGGGGTAATGAAAAACTGTTTTTT. Its translation is CASSTPFRGGNEKLFF.

Points on this clone: Other DNA sequences of this sample code for an identical CDR3. V usage is TRBV5-1 and J usage is TRBJ2-5; D not certain. Looked up from germline, CDR1 is SGHRS and CDR2 is YFSETQ. V shed 2 bases and J shed 2 bases, with 7 bases lying between them. The CDR3 spans 13 residues. CDR3 nucleotide sequence: TGCGCCAGCAGCTTAGGGCTACAAGAGACCCAGTACTTC. It is translated as CASSLGLQETQYF.

A word on this clone: Other DNA sequences from this sample encode an identical CDR3 as well. J is TRBJ2-3 and V is TRBV5-1; 8 bases map to TRBD2. CDR1 and CDR2 (germline): SGHRS, YFSETQ. The CDR3 runs to 16 residues. With 0 bases clipped from V and 0 bases from J, the junction kept 3 bases outside the gene matches. This CDR3 is CASSLGRGASTDTQYF. CDR3 in DNA: TGCGCCAGCAGCTTGGGGCGGGGGGCTAGCACAGATACGCAGTATTTT. The full variable domain, its missing parts supplied by reference TRBV5-1 and TRBJ2-3, is KAGVTQTPRYLIKTRGQQVTLSCSPISGHRSVSWYQQTPGQGLQFLFEYFSETQRNKGNFPGRFSGRQFSNSRSEMNVSTLELGDSALYLCASSLGRGASTDTQYFGPGTRLTVL.

The chain joins TRBV15 to TRBJ2-6, with D unresolved. From germline, CDR1 is LNHNV and CDR2 YYDKDF (reference sequence). This CDR3 region has 16 residues. V lost 10 bases to trimming and J lost 0 bases, with 16 bases between them. CDR3 sequence: CANRVHTYSGANVLTF. In DNA form, the CDR3 reads TGTGCCAATCGGGTCCATACGTACTCTGGGGCCAACGTCCTGACTTTC. Full variable domain (missing parts from reference TRBV15 and TRBJ2-6): DAMVIQNPRYQVTQFGKPVTLSCSQTLNHNVMYWYQQKSSQAPKLLFHYYDKDFNNEADTPDNFQSRRPNTSFCFLDIRSPGLGDTAMYLCANRVHTYSGANVLTFGAGSRLTVL.

The V gene is TRBV6-5, the J gene TRBJ2-7; 11 nucleotides match TRBD2. The CDR3 loop spans 15 amino acids. From germline, CDR1 is MNHEY and CDR2 SVGAGI. The ends lost 6 bases at V and 2 bases at J; junction bases unmatched: 6. CDR3 DNA: TGTGCCAGCAGATTTTTAGCGGGAGGGACCTACGAGCAGTACTTC. Translation gives CASRFLAGGTYEQYF.

The rearrangement joins TRBV19 to TRBJ1-1, with 9 bases lining up with TRBD1. The V gene's germline CDR1 is LNHDA and CDR2 SQIVND (reference sequence). This CDR3 region has 15 residues. V trimming: 5 bases; J trimming: 0 bases; junction bases outside the gene matches: 4. CDR3: CASSPQGAVNTEAFF. The CDR3 DNA follows: TGTGCCAGTAGTCCACAGGGGGCGGTGAACACTGAAGCTTTCTTT. The entire variable domain, with the rest obtained from reference TRBV19 and TRBJ1-1, is as follows: DGGITQSPKYLFRKEGQNVTLSCEQNLNHDAMYWYRQDPGQGLRLIYYSQIVNDFQKGDIAEGYSVSREKKESFPLTVTSAQKNPTAFYLCASSPQGAVNTEAFFGQGTRLTVV.

V gene TRBV14 combines with J gene TRBJ2-2; the D gene could be TRBD1 or TRBD2 (5 bases each). The CDR3 contains 16 residues. Trimming left V 1 base short and J 0 bases short, with 9 bases between. CDR1 is SGHDN and CDR2 is FVKESK in the germline V gene. The CDR3 coding sequence is TGTGCCAGCAGCCAAGGAAAGGGACCGAACACCGGGGAGCTGTTTTTT. Its protein is CASSQGKGPNTGELFF.

This clone was picked up a small number of times. This chain's CDR3 is CASSLFGQGLRYGYTF. DNA of the CDR3: TGTGCCAGCAGCTTATTTGGACAGGGCCTACGCTATGGCTACACCTTC. The chain uses TRBV7-6 and TRBJ1-2; 8 positions match TRBD1. This CDR3 spans 16 amino acids. CDR1 and CDR2 from the germline V gene are SGHVS and FNYEAQ. The V gene end was trimmed by 2 bases and the J gene end by 4 bases; junction bases not matched to a gene: 9.

The rearrangement links TRBV6-6 to TRBJ1-2, with 8 bases matching TRBD1. After removal of 2 bases from V and 1 base from J, the junction contained 3 bases not matched to a gene. Germline lookup yields CDR1 MNHNY and CDR2 SVGAGI (reference sequence). The CDR3 contains 15 residues. The CDR3 sequence is CASSYGDRHNYGYTF. The CDR3 DNA is TGTGCCAGCAGTTACGGGGACAGGCATAACTATGGCTACACCTTC.